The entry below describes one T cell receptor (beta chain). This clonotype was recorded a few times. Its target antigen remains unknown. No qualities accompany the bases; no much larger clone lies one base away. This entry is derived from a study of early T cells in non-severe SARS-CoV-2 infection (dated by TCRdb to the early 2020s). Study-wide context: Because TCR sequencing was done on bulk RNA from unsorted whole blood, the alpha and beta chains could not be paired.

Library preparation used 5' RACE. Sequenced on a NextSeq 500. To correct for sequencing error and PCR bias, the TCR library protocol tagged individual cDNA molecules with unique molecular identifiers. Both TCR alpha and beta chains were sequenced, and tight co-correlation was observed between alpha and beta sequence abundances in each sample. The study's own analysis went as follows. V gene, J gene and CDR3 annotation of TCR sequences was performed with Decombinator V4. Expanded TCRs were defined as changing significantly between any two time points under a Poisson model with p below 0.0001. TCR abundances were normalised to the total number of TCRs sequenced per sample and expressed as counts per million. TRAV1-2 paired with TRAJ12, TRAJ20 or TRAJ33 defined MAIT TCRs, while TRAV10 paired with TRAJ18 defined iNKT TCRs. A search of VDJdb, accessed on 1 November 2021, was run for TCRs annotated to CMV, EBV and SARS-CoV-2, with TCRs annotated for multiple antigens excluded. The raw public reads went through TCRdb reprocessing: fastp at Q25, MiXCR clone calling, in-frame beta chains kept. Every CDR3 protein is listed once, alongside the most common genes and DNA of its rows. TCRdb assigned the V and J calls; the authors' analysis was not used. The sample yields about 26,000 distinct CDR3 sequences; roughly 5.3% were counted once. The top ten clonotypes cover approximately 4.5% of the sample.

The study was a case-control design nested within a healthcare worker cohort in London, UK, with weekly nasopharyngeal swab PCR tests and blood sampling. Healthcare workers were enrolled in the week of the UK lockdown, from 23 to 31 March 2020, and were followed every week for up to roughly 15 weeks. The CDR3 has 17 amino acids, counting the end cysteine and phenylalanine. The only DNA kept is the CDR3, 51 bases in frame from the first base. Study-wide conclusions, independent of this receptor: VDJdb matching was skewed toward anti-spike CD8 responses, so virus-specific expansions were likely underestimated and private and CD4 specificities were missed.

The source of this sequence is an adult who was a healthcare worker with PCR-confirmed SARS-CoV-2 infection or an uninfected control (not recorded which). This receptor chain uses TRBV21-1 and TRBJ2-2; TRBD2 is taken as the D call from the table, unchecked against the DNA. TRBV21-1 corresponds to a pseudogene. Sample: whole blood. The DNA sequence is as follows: TGTGCCAGCCTTGATCGGAGAAGGGCCGTTAACACCGGGGAGCTGTTTTTT. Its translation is CASLDRRRAVNTGELFF.